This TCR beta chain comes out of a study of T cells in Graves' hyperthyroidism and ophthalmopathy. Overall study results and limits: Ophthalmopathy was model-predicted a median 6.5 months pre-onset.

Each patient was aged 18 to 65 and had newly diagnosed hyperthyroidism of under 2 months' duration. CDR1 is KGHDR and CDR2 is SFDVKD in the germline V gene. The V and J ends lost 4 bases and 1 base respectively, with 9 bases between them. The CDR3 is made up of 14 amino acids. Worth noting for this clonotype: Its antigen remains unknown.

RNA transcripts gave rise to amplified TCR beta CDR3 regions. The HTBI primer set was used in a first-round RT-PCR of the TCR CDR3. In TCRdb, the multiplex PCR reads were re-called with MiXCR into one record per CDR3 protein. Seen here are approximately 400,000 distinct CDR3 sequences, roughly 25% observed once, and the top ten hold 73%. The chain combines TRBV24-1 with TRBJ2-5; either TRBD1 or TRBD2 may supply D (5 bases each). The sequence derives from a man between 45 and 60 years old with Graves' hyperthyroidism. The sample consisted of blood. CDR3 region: CATSDSGTQETQYF. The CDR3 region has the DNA TGTGCCACCAGTGACTCCGGGACCCAAGAGACCCAGTACTTC.